These 21 T cell receptor beta chains share one sample of origin, sequenced in a study of blood T cells in healthy people across ages. A J-beta primer mix and a sample-barcoded 5' primer were used in a second PCR of about 6 to 12 cycles. In TCRdb, the 5' RACE reads were re-called with MiXCR into one record per CDR3 protein. There are some 880,000 distinct CDR3 sequences in the sample; about 37% occur only once, and over 10% lies in the top ten. Material: blood. These receptor sequences come from a man aged 18 to 30 in good health.

The rearrangement uses TRBV7-2 and TRBJ2-1; 7 nucleotides match TRBD2. Germline values: CDR1 SGHTA, CDR2 FQGNSA. With V trimmed by 1 base and J by 5 bases, 5 bases remained unmatched. There are 15 residues in the CDR3. The CDR3 DNA reads TGTGCCAGCAGCTTAGATTCTAGCGGCCACAATGAGCAGTTCTTC. This encodes CASSLDSSGHNEQFF.

This clonotype was seen at least ten times. This chain joins TRBV28 and TRBJ2-4; D not certain. Germline CDR1 MDHEN, CDR2 SYDVKM. The CDR3 sequence is 11 residues long. Between the trimmed V and J ends, which lost 6 bases and 8 bases, there was a span of 8 bases. The CDR3 DNA reads TGTGCCAGCAGCCCTAGGGACATTCAGTACTTC. Translated, it gives CASSPRDIQYF. The full variable domain, completed using reference TRBV28 and TRBJ2-4, is DVKVTQSSRYLVKRTGEKVFLECVQDMDHENMFWYRQDPGLGLRLIYFSYDVKMKEKGDIPEGYSVSREKKERFSLILESASTNQTSMYLCASSPRDIQYFGAGTRLSVL.

This clonotype has only a few counts. The rearrangement uses TRBV4-3 and TRBJ2-1; D remains unclear. Trimming removed 4 bases at V and 7 bases at J, with 11 bases between. Germline CDR1 reads LGHNA; CDR2 reads YSLEER. This CDR3 is 13 amino acids long. CDR3 coding DNA: TGCGCCAGCAGCCTACACCCGCGTAATGAGCAGTTCTTC. Translation gives CASSLHPRNEQFF.

V and J are TRBV29-1 and TRBJ2-1, with D possibly being TRBD1 (6 bases). The J call may be in error: the DNA end matches TRBJ2-7 better. The length of the CDR3 is 13 residues. CDR1 SQVTM and CDR2 ANQGSEA come from the germline V gene. CDR3 amino acids: CSVAGVGYNEQYF. Here the CDR3 DNA reads TGCAGCGTTGCAGGGGTTGGCTACAATGAGCAGTACTTC.

As for this clonotype: A much larger clone is a single base away; this may be a read error. This sequence joins TRBV29-1 and TRBJ2-7; TRBD2 aligns across 7 bases. Losses at the gene ends were 2 bases for V and 9 bases for J; bases not matched to a gene: 4. Germline-derived CDR1 and CDR2 are SQVTM and ANQGSEA. The CDR3 is 11 residues long. The DNA of the CDR3 is TGCAGCGTTGAATCGGGGGGAAGGCAGTACTTC. Translated: CSVESGGRQYF.

This clonotype was detected many times. This sequence joins TRBV12-3 or TRBV12-4 and TRBJ1-2; D perhaps matches TRBD1 (5 bases). The V and J ends lost 5 bases and 4 bases respectively, with 11 bases between them. CDR3 length equals 13 residues. The CDR3 DNA is TGTGCCAGCAGTCTAGACAGAATCTATGGCTACACCTTC. Its protein is CASSLDRIYGYTF.

The chain is built from TRBV20-1 and TRBJ2-5, with 11 positions matching TRBD1. The CDR3 has 13 residues. Germline trimming cut 6 bases from V and 11 bases from J; bases unmatched to any gene: 11. Germline V gene data show CDR1 as DFQATT and CDR2 as SNEGSKA (reference sequence). CDR3 amino acids: CSARDRGAGEQYF. The CDR3 bases are TGCAGTGCCCGGGACAGGGGGGCTGGTGAGCAGTACTTC.

V gene TRBV29-1 combines with J gene TRBJ1-1; TRBD1 is a possible D gene (5 bases). From germline, CDR1 is SQVTM and CDR2 ANQGSEA. Between the trimmed V and J ends, which lost 6 bases and 0 bases, there was a span of 14 bases. The CDR3 spans 14 residues. CDR3 sequence: CSVPTTAMNTEAFF. In DNA form, the CDR3 reads TGCAGCGTACCGACGACAGCTATGAACACTGAAGCTTTCTTT.

This clonotype showed up just a few times. The genes are TRBV4-1 and TRBJ1-5; D is perhaps TRBD1 (6 bases). V lost 1 base to trimming and J lost 2 bases, with 12 bases between them. Germline values: CDR1 MGHRA, CDR2 YSYEKL. This CDR3 has 16 amino acids. CDR3 sequence reads: CASSQVFSGGNQPQHF. CDR3 coding DNA: TGCGCCAGCAGCCAAGTGTTTTCAGGGGGCAATCAGCCCCAGCATTTT.

A word on this clonotype: This may be a read error, as it is one base from a much larger clone. The chain is built from TRBV7-2 and TRBJ2-1; TRBD1 might be the D (5 bases). The CDR3 contains 17 residues. Germline V CDR1 and CDR2: SGHTA, FQGNSA. Trimming shortened V by 1 base and J by 10 bases, and 23 bases separated the two germline ends. The CDR3 spells CASSLDPIKGYSYEQFF. The CDR3 DNA reads as TGTGCCAGCAGCTTAGATCCTATCAAGGGGTACTCCTACGAGCAGTTCTTC. Full variable domain (remainder filled in from reference TRBV7-2 and TRBJ2-1): GAGVSQSPSNKVTEKGKDVELRCDPISGHTALYWYRQSLGQGLEFLIYFQGNSAPDKSGLPSDRFSAERTGGSVSTLTIQRTQQEDSAVYLCASSLDPIKGYSYEQFFGPGTRLTVL.

This clonotype has just a few counts. The chain carries TRBV7-9 and TRBJ2-2, with 9 bases fitting TRBD1. Germline values: CDR1 SEHNR, CDR2 FQNEAQ (reference sequence). The CDR3 runs 16 residues. With V trimmed by 5 bases and J by 4 bases, 8 bases remained unmatched. For the CDR3, the DNA is TGTGCCAGCAGCGCAACGACAGGGGGAAGCACCGGGGAGCTGTTTTTT. It encodes CASSATTGGSTGELFF.

This clonotype has just a few counts. This chain uses TRBV20-1 with TRBJ1-1; TRBD1 matches at 7 bases. V was pared by 7 bases and J by 2 bases, with 4 bases of the junction left unmatched. The germline V gene has CDR1 DFQATT and CDR2 SNEGSKA (reference sequence). This CDR3 spans 12 amino acids. The CDR3 is CSGGTANTEAFF. The CDR3 DNA is TGCAGTGGTGGGACAGCCAACACTGAAGCTTTCTTT.

This clonotype has a handful of counts. The junction departs from germline at one end; a sequencing error may be responsible. The chain carries TRBV4-3 and TRBJ1-6; tentatively, D is TRBD1 (6 bases). The germline V gene has CDR1 LGHNA and CDR2 YSLEER. The CDR3 extends over 16 amino acids. For the CDR3, the DNA is TGCGCCATCAGCCTAGGGACAAACTCCTATAATTCACCCCTCCACTTT. This translates into CAISLGTNSYNSPLHF.

The V gene is TRBV11-2, the J gene TRBJ2-3; either TRBD1 or TRBD2 may fit D (5 bases each). The CDR3 length is 14 residues. Germline CDR1 and CDR2: SGHAT and FQNNGV. V lost 3 bases and J 5 bases, leaving 12 bases between the germline ends. The CDR3 region is CASSFGTLQDTQYF. CDR3 bases: TGTGCCAGCAGCTTTGGGACCCTCCAAGATACGCAGTATTTT.

This clonotype was observed at least ten times. The chain employs TRBV5-1 and TRBJ2-1, with 10 positions matching TRBD1. J was trimmed by 4 bases and V by 4 bases; bases with no gene match: 8. Germline V CDR1 and CDR2: SGHRS, YFSETQ. The length of the CDR3 is 16 residues. The CDR3 nucleotides read TGCGCCAGCAGCCCGACAGGGGGCCTAGATTACAATGAGCAGTTCTTC. Encoded protein: CASSPTGGLDYNEQFF.

This clonotype was seen a few times. This chain joins TRBV2 and TRBJ2-5, with 8 positions matching TRBD2. CDR3 length: 15 amino acids. V shed 6 bases and J 0 bases; nucleotides not matched to a gene: 6. The V gene's germline CDR1 is SNHLY and CDR2 FYNNEI. In nucleotides, the CDR3 is TGTGCCAGCAGACCTGTAGCGGGGAACCAAGAGACCCAGTACTTC. Its translation is CASRPVAGNQETQYF.

This clonotype has ten or more counts. V usage is TRBV12-3 or TRBV12-4 and J usage is TRBJ1-4; 7 nucleotides match TRBD1. The CDR3 runs to 15 residues. V dropped 6 bases and J dropped 7; count of bases not matched to a gene: 11. The CDR3 DNA reads as TGTGCCAGCAGCGACCAGGGGGAAAGAGGTGAAAAACTGTTTTTT. It codes for CASSDQGERGEKLFF.

As concerns this clonotype: Its ends do not fully match the called genes, so a read error is possible. The rearrangement links TRBV5-1 to TRBJ1-6; perhaps TRBD1 as D (5 bases). This CDR3 is built from 14 residues. The germline gives CDR1 SGHRS, CDR2 YFSETQ. CDR3 sequence: CASSLDQGNSPPHF. The CDR3, as DNA: TGCGCCAGCAGCTTGGACCAGGGTAACTCACCCCCCCACTTT.

This clonotype was counted a few times. CDR3 region: CASTLSRGQGSTEAFF. For the CDR3, the DNA is TGTGCCAGCACCCTATCGCGGGGACAGGGAAGCACTGAAGCTTTCTTT. The V call is TRBV12-3 or TRBV12-4, the J call TRBJ1-1; TRBD1 matches 9 bases. V trimming: 7 bases; J trimming: 4 bases; junction bases outside the gene matches: 13. This CDR3 is 16 amino acids long.

This clonotype occurred a few times. The genes are TRBV6-1 and TRBJ2-5; 8 bases agree with TRBD1. The J call is in doubt because the DNA end fits TRBJ2-4 better. This CDR3 region has 13 residues. Germline assignment: CDR1 MNHNS and CDR2 SASEGT. The CDR3 protein is CASRDRVGNIQYF. DNA of the CDR3: TGTGCCAGCAGGGACAGGGTGGGAAACATTCAGTACTTC.

This clonotype was observed at least ten times. The V and J genes are TRBV28 and TRBJ1-2; D is ambiguous. This CDR3 is built from 13 residues. Germline CDR1 reads MDHEN; CDR2 reads SYDVKM. The V end was cut by 6 bases, the J end by 3 bases, with 11 bases between. Written as DNA, the CDR3 is TGTGCCAGCAGAGAGAGAAGCTACTATGGCTACACCTTC. Its protein is CASRERSYYGYTF.